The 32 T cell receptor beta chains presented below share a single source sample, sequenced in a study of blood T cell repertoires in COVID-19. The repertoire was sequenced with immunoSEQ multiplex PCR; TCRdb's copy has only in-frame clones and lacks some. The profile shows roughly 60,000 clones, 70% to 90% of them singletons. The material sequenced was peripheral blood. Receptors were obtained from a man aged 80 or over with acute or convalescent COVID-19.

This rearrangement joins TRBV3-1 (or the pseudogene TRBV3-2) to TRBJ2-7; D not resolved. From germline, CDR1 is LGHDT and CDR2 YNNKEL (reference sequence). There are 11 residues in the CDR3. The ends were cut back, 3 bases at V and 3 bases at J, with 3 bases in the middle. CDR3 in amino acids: CASSHRYEQYF. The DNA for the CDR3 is TGTGCCAGCAGCCACCGCTACGAGCAGTACTTC.

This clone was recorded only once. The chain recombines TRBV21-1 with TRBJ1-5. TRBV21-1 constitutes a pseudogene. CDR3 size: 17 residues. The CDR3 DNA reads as TGTGCCAGCAGCAATTCGGACTCTCCACTTGACAATCAGCCCCAGCATTTT. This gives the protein CASSNSDSPLDNQPQHF.

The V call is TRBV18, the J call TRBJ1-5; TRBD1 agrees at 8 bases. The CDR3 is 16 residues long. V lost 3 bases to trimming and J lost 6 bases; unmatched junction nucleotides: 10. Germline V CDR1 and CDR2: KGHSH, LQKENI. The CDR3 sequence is CASSPLPQGAAQPQHF. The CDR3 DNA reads TGTGCCAGCTCACCGCTCCCTCAGGGGGCGGCTCAGCCCCAGCATTTT. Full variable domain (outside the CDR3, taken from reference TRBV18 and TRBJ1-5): NAGVMQNPRHLVRRRGQEARLRCSPMKGHSHVYWYRQLPEEGLKFMVYLQKENIIDESGMPKERFSAEFPKEGPSILRIQQVVRGDSAAYFCASSPLPQGAAQPQHFGDGTRLSIL.

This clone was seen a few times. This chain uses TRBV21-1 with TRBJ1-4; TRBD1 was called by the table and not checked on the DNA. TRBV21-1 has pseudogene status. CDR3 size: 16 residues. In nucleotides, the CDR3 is TGTGCCAGCAGCAAAGCCAGAGGGACACCTAATGAAAAACTGTTTTTT. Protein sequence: CASSKARGTPNEKLFF.

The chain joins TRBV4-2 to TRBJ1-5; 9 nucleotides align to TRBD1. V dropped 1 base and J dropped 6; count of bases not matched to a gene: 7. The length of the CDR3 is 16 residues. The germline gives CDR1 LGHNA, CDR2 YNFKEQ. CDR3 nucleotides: TGTGCCAGCAGCCAAGGGATTGGGGACAGGGCTCAGCCCCAGCATTTT. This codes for CASSQGIGDRAQPQHF.

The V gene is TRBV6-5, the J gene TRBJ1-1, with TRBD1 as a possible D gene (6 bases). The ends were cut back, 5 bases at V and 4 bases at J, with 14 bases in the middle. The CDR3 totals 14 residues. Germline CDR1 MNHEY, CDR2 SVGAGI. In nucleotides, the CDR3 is TGTGCCAGCAGTACCCGGGGGGCTGGCACTGAAGCTTTCTTT. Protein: CASSTRGAGTEAFF.

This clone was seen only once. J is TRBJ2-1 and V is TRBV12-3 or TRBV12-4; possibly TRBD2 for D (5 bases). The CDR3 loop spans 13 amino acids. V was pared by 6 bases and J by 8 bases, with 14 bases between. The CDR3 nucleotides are TGTGCCAGCAGGGCCCTGGGAGCGGATGAGCAGTTCTTC. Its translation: CASRALGADEQFF.

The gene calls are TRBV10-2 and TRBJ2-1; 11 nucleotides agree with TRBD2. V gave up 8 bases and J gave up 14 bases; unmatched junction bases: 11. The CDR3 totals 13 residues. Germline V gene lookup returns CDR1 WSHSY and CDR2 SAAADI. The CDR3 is CASRSISGGAKFF. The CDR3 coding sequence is TGCGCCAGCCGCTCGATTAGCGGGGGGGCGAAGTTCTTC.

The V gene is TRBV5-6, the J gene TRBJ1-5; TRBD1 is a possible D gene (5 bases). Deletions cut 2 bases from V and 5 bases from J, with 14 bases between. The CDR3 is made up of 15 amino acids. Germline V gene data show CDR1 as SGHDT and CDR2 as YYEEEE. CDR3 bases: TGTGCCAGCAGCTTCCGACAGAGATCGTATCAGCCCCAGCATTTT. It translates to CASSFRQRSYQPQHF.

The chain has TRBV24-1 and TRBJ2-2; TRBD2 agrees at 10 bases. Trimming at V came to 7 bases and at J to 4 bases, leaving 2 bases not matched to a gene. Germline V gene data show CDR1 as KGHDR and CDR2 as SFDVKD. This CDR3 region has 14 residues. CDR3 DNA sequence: TGTGCCACCAGGGCTAGCGGGGGCACCGGGGAGCTGTTTTTT. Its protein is CATRASGGTGELFF.

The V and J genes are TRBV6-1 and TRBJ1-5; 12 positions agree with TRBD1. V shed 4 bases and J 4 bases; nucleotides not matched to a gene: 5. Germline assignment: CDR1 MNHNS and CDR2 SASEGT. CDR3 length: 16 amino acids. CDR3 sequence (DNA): TGTGCCAGCAGTGCCTGGGACAGGGGGCGTAATCAGCCCCAGCATTTT. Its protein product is CASSAWDRGRNQPQHF.

The CDR3 DNA reads as TGTGCCAGCAGCCCGGGGGGGGGACCAGATACGCAGTATTTT. Its translation is CASSPGGGPDTQYF. The chain employs TRBV7-3 and TRBJ2-3; 8 bases align to TRBD2. CDR3 length: 14 amino acids. V trimming: 5 bases; J trimming: 4 bases; junction bases outside the gene matches: 5. CDR1 and CDR2 from the germline V gene are SGHTA and FQGTGA.

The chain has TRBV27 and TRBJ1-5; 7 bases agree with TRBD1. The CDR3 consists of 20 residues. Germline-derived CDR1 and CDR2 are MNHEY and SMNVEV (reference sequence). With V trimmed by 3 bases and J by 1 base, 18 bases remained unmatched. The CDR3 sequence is CASSFDNLRGPPKSNQPQHF. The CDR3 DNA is TGTGCCAGCAGTTTTGATAACTTGAGGGGGCCTCCGAAGAGCAATCAGCCCCAGCATTTT.

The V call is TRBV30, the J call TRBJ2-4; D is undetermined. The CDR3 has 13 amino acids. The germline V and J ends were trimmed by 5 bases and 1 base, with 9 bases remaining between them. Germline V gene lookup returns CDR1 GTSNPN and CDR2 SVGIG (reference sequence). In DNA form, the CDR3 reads TGTGCCTGGGCCACTACCGCCAAAAACATTCAGTACTTC. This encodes CAWATTAKNIQYF.

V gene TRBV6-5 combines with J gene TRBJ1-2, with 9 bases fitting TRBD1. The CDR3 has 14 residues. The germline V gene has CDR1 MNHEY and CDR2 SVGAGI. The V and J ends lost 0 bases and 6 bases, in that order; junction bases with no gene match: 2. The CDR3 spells CASSYSGTGNGYTF. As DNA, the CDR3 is TGTGCCAGCAGTTACTCCGGGACAGGGAATGGCTACACCTTC.

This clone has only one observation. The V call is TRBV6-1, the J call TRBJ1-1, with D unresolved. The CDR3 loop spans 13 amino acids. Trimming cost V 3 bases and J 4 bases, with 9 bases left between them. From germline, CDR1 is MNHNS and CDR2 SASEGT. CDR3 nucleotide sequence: TGTGCCAGCAGTGAGACGGGGTTCACTGAAGCTTTCTTT. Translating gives CASSETGFTEAFF.

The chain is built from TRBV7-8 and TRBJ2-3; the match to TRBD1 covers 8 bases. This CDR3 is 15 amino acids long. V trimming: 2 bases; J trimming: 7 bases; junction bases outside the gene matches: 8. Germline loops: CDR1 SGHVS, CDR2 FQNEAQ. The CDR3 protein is CASSLQVGTGYTQYF. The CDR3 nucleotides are TGTGCCAGCAGCTTACAGGTTGGGACAGGCTATACGCAGTATTTT. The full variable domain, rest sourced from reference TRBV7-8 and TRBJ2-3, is GAGVSQSPRYKVAKRGQDVALRCDPISGHVSLFWYQQALGQGPEFLTYFQNEAQLDKSGLPSDRFFAERPEGSVSTLKIQRTQQEDSAVYLCASSLQVGTGYTQYFGPGTRLTVL.

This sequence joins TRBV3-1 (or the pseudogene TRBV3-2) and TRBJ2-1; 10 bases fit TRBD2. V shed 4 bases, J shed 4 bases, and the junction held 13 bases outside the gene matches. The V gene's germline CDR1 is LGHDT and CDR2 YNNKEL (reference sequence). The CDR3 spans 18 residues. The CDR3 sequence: CASSPRLAGGNPYNEQFF. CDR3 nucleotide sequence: TGTGCCAGCAGCCCCCGTTTAGCGGGGGGAAATCCGTACAATGAGCAGTTCTTC.

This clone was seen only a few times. This CDR3 reads CSASITGSPFNQPQHF. The DNA of the CDR3 is TGCAGTGCTAGTATCACAGGGTCTCCCTTCAATCAGCCCCAGCATTTT. The chain is built from TRBV20-1 and TRBJ1-5, with a weak D call TRBD1 (6 bases). The V and J ends lost 3 bases and 3 bases respectively, with 18 bases between them. Germline V gene sequence: CDR1 DFQATT, CDR2 SNEGSKA (reference sequence). The CDR3 runs 16 residues.

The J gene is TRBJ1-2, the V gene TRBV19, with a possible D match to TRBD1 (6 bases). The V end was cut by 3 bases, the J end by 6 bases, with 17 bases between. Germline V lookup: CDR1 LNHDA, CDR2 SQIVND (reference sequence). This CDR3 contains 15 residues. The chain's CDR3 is CASSIHYREEDGYTF. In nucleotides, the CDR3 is TGTGCCAGTAGTATTCATTACAGGGAAGAGGATGGCTACACCTTC. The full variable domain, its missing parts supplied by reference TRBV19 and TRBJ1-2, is DGGITQSPKYLFRKEGQNVTLSCEQNLNHDAMYWYRQDPGQGLRLIYYSQIVNDFQKGDIAEGYSVSREKKESFPLTVTSAQKNPTAFYLCASSIHYREEDGYTFGSGTRLTVV.

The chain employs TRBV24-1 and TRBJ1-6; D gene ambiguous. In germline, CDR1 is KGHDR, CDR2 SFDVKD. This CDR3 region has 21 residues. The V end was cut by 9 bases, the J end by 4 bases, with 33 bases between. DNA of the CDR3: TGTGCCACCGTGGGATGGATTAGCGTCCGCGCACTGGCTCATTATAATTCACCCCTCCACTTT. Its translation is CATVGWISVRALAHYNSPLHF.

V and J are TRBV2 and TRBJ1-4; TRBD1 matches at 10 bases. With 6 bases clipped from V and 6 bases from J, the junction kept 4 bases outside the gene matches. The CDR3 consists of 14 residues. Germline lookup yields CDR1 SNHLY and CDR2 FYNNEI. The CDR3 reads CASRTDRGHEKLFF. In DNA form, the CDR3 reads TGTGCCAGCAGAACTGACAGGGGGCATGAAAAACTGTTTTTT.

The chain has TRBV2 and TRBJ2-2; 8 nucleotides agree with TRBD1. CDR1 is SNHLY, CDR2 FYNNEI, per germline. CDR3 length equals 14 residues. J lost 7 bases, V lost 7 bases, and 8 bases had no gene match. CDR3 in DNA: TGTGCCAGCAATCTAAGGACAGGGATCGGGGAGCTGTTTTTT. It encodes CASNLRTGIGELFF.

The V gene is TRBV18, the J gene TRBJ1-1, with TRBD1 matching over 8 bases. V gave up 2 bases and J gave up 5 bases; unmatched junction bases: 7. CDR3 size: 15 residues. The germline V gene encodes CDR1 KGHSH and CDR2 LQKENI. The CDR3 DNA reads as TGTGCCAGCTCACCAGTTCAGGGGGCGGGAACTGAAGCTTTCTTT. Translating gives CASSPVQGAGTEAFF.

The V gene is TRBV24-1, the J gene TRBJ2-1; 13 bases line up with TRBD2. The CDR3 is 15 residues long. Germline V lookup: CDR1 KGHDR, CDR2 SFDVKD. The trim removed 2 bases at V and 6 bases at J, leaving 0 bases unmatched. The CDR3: CATSDWTSGGNEQFF. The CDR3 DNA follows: TGTGCCACCAGTGATTGGACTAGCGGGGGCAATGAGCAGTTCTTC.

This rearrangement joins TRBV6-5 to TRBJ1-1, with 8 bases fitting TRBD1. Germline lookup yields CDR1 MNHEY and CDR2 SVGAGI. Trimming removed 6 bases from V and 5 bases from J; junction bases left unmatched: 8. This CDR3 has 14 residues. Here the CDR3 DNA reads TGTGCCAGCAGCGCCGGGACAGGTGGGACTGAAGCTTTCTTT. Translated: CASSAGTGGTEAFF.

The CDR3 DNA reads as TGCGCCAGCAGTGAGTCCTGGAGCGGGGACACCGGGGAGCTGTTTTTT. This encodes CASSESWSGDTGELFF. The chain has TRBV10-1 and TRBJ2-2; 7 bases are shared with TRBD2. V shed 0 bases, J shed 3 bases, and the junction held 4 bases outside the gene matches. CDR1 and CDR2 (germline): WNHNN, SYGVQD (reference sequence). The CDR3 spans 16 residues.

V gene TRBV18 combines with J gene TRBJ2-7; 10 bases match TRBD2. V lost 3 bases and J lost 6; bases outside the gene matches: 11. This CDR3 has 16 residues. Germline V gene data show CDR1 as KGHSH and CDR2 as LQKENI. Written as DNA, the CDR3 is TGTGCCAGCTCACCGGGCCTAGCGGGGGAAGTGGGCGAGCAGTACTTC. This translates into CASSPGLAGEVGEQYF.

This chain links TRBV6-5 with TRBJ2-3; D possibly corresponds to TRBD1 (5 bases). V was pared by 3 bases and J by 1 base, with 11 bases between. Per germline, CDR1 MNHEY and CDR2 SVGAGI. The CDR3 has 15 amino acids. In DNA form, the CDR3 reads TGTGCCAGCAGTTATAGGGGAACGGGCACAGATACGCAGTATTTT. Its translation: CASSYRGTGTDTQYF.

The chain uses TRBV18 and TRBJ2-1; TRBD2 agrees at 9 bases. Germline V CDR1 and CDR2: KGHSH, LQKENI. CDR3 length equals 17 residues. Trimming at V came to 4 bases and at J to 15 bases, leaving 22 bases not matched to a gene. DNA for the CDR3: TGTGCCAGCTCACTCAGGACTAGCGAGAAATCTTCTCGCCCTAGGTTCTTC. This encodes CASSLRTSEKSSRPRFF.

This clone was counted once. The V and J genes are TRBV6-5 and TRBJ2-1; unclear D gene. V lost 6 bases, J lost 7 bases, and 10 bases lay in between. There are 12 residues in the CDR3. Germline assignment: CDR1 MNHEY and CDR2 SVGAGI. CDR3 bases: TGTGCCAGCAGCGATAGCCCTAATGAGCAGTTCTTC. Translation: CASSDSPNEQFF.

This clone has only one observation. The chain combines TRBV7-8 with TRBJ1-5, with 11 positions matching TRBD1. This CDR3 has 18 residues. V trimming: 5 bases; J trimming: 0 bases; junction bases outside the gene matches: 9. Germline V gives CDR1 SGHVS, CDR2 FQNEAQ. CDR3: CASSQTRTGGHSNQPQHF. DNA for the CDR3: TGTGCCAGCAGCCAGACGAGGACAGGGGGCCATAGCAATCAGCCCCAGCATTTT.